This entry lists 6 T cell receptor beta chains sequenced from one sample in a study of shared clonotypes between healthy human individuals. Libraries were prepared by immunoSEQ multiplex PCR; TCRdb keeps only in-frame clonotypes and omits some of them. The sample has some 500,000 clones; about 96% are singletons. The sequenced sample was naive CD4+ T cells sorted from blood. Described subset: CD45RA+ positively selected. Source of these receptors: a woman in her 30s in good health.

In this sample, this clone turned up once. This chain connects TRBV27 to TRBJ2-5, with 9 bases fitting TRBD1. The tail of the sequence fits TRBJ2-7 better, so the J call may be wrong. This CDR3 spans 17 amino acids. CDR1 MNHEY and CDR2 SMNVEV come from the germline V gene (reference sequence). The CDR3 loop is CASSPRDTGGESYEQYF. DNA of the CDR3: TGTGCCAGCAGTCCCAGAGATACAGGGGGCGAGAGTTACGAGCAGTACTTC.

The chain couples TRBV28 to TRBJ2-7; 9 bases agree with TRBD1. Germline V gene sequence: CDR1 MDHEN, CDR2 SYDVKM. The V segment lost 6 bases and the J segment 6 bases; nucleotides outside the gene matches: 9. This CDR3 has 14 amino acids. DNA of the CDR3: TGTGCCAGCAGCCCCCACGACAGGGGGGCCGAGCAGTACTTC. Protein product: CASSPHDRGAEQYF.

The chain has TRBV27 and TRBJ2-5, with D unclear. CDR3 length: 13 residues. Looked up from germline, CDR1 is MNHEY and CDR2 is SMNVEV (reference sequence). The V gene lost 2 bases and the J gene lost 5 bases, with 9 bases spanning the gap. The CDR3 nucleotides read TGTGCCAGCAGTTTAGTCCGGCGGGAGACCCAGTACTTC. Its protein is CASSLVRRETQYF.

The chain links TRBV14 to TRBJ2-1; TRBD2 agrees at 10 bases. The germline CDR1 and CDR2 sequences are SGHDN and FVKESK. This CDR3 contains 15 residues. The V gene end was trimmed by 4 bases and the J gene end by 10 bases; junction bases not matched to a gene: 10. The CDR3 is CASSPWLAGVGEQFF. CDR3 sequence (DNA): TGTGCCAGCAGCCCTTGGCTAGCGGGAGTAGGCGAGCAGTTCTTC. Variable domain in full (rest from reference TRBV14 and TRBJ2-1): EAGVTQFPSHSVIEKGQTVTLRCDPISGHDNLYWYRRVMGKEIKFLLHFVKESKQDESGMPNNRFLAERTGGTYSTLKVQPAELEDSGVYFCASSPWLAGVGEQFFGPGTRLTVL.

The chain is built from TRBV6-6 and TRBJ2-5, with a possible D match to TRBD1 (7 bases). The J call may be mistaken, given a closer DNA end match to TRBJ2-7. Germline V CDR1 and CDR2: MNHNY, SVGAGI (reference sequence). This CDR3 is 15 amino acids long. CDR3: CASSFTRQGGYEQYF. CDR3 nucleotide sequence: TGTGCCAGCAGTTTCACCCGACAGGGAGGTTACGAGCAGTACTTC.

The rearrangement joins TRBV29-1 to TRBJ2-4, with a tentative D call TRBD1 (6 bases). The germline V gene encodes CDR1 SQVTM and CDR2 ANQGSEA. This CDR3 region has 14 residues. Trimming took off 6 bases at V and 6 bases at J, with 18 bases between the two ends. The CDR3 is CSVIRPGHSNIQYF. CDR3 nucleotide sequence: TGCAGCGTAATTCGGCCGGGACACTCAAACATTCAGTACTTC.